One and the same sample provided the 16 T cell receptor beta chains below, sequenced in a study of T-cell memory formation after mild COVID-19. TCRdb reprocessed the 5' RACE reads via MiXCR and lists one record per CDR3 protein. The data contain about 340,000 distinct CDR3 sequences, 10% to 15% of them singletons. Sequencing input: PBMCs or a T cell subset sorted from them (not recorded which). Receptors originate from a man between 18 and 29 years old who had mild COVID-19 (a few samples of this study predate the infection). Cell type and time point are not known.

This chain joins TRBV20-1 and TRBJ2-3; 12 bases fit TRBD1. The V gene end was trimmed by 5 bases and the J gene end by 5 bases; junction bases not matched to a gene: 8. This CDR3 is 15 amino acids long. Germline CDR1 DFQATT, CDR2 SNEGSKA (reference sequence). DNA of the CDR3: TGCAGTGCTGGGGGACAGGGGGCTGGAAAAGATACGCAGTATTTT. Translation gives CSAGGQGAGKDTQYF.

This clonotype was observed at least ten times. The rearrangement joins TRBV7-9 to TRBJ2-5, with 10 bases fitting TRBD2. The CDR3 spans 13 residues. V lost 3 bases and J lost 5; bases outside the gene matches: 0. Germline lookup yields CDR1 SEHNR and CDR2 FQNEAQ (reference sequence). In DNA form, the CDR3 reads TGTGCCAGCAGCTTTAGCGGGGGGGAGACCCAGTACTTC. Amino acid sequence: CASSFSGGETQYF. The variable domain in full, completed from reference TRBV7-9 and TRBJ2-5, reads DTGVSQNPRHKITKRGQNVTFRCDPISEHNRLYWYRQTLGQGPEFLTYFQNEAQLEKSRLLSDRFSAERPKGSFSTLEIQRTEQGDSAMYLCASSFSGGETQYFGPGTRLLVL.

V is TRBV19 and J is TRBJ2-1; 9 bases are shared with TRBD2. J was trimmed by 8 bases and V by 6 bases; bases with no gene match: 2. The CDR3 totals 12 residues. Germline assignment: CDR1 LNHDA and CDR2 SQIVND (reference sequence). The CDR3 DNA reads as TGTGCCAGTAGGGGACTAGCCTATGAGCAGTTCTTC. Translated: CASRGLAYEQFF.

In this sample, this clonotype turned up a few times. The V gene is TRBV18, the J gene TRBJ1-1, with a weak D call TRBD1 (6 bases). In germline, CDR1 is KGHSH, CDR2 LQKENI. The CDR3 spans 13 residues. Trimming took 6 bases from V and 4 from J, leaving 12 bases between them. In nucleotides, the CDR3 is TGTGCCAGCTCCCAGGGGAGAGGCACTGAAGCTTTCTTT. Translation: CASSQGRGTEAFF.

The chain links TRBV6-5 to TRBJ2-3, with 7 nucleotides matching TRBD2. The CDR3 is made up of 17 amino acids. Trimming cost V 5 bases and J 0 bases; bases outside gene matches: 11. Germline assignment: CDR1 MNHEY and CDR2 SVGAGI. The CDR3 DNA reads TGTGCCAGCAGTACTCGTGTCGGGACTACTAGCACAGATACGCAGTATTTT. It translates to CASSTRVGTTSTDTQYF.

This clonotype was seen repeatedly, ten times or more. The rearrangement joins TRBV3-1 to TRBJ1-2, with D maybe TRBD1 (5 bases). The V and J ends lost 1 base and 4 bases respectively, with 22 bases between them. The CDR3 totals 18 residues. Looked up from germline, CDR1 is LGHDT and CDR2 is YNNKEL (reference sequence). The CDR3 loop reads CASSQGASGVGPGYGYTF. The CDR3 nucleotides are TGTGCCAGCAGCCAAGGAGCTTCGGGGGTCGGGCCTGGCTATGGCTACACCTTC. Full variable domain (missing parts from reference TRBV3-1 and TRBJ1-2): DTAVSQTPKYLVTQMGNDKSIKCEQNLGHDTMYWYKQDSKKFLKIMFSYNNKELIINETVPNRFSPKSPDKAHLNLHINSLELGDSAVYFCASSQGASGVGPGYGYTFGSGTRLTVV.

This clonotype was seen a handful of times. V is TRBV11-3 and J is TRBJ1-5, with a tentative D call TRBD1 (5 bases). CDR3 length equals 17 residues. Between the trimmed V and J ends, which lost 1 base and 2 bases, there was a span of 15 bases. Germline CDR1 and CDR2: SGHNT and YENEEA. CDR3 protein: CASSLAETSGGNQPQHF. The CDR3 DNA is TGTGCCAGCAGCTTAGCAGAGACCTCGGGGGGCAATCAGCCCCAGCATTTT.

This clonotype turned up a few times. The DNA of the CDR3 is TGCGCCAGCAGCCAAGGATTGACAGGGTCGGGGGCCAACGTCCTGACTTTC. It encodes CASSQGLTGSGANVLTF. V is TRBV4-1 and J is TRBJ2-6; 7 bases line up with TRBD1. This CDR3 region has 17 residues. CDR1 MGHRA and CDR2 YSYEKL come from the germline V gene. Trimming took 1 base from V and 4 from J; bases not matched to a gene: 7.

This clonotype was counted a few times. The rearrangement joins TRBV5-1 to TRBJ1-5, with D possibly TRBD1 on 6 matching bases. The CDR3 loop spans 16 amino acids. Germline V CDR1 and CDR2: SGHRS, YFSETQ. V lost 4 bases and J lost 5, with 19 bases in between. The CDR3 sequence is CASSPLPTGTYQPQHF. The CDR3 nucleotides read TGCGCCAGCAGCCCCCTCCCGACAGGTACTTATCAGCCCCAGCATTTT.

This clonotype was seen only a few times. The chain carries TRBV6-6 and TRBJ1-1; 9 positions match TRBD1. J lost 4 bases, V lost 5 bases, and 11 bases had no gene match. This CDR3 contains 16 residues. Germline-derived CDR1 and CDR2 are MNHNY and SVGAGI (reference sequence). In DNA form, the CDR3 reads TGTGCCAGCAGTAAAGGACAGGGGAGTATGGGCACTGAAGCTTTCTTT. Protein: CASSKGQGSMGTEAFF.

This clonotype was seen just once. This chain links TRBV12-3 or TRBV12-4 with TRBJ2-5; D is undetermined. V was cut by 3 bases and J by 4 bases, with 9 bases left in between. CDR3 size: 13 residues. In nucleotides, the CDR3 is TGTGCCAGCAGTTTGCTATTTGGAGAGACCCAGTACTTC. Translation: CASSLLFGETQYF.

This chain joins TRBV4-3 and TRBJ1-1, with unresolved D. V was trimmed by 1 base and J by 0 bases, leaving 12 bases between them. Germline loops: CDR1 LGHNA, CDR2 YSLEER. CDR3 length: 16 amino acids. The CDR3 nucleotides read TGCGCCAGCAGCCAAGCTCAGTCTCGGGTGAACACTGAAGCTTTCTTT. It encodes CASSQAQSRVNTEAFF.

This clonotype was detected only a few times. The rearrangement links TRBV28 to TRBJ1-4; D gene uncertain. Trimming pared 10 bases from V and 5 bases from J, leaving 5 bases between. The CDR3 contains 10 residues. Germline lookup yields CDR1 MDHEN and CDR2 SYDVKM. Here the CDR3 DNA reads TGTGCCACCCTCAATGAAAAACTGTTTTTT. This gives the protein CATLNEKLFF.

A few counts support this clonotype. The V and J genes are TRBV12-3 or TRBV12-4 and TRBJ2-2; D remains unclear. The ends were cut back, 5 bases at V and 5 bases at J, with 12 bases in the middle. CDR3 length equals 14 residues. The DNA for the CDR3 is TGTGCCAGCAGTCCGAGATGGGCGACCGGGGAGCTGTTTTTT. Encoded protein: CASSPRWATGELFF.

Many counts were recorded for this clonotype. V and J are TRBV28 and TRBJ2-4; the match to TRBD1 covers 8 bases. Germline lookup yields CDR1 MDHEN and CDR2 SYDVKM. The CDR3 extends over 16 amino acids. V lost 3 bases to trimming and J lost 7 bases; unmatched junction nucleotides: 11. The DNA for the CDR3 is TGTGCCAGCAGTTTCTCCTCTCAGGGGGCAAGGAACATTCAGTACTTC. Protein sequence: CASSFSSQGARNIQYF.

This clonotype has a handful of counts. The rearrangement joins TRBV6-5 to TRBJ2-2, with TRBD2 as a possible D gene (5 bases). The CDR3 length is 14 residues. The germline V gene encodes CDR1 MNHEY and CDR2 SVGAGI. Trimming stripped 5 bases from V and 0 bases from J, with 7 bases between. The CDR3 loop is CASSREANTGELFF. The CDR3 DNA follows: TGTGCCAGCAGTCGGGAAGCGAACACCGGGGAGCTGTTTTTT.